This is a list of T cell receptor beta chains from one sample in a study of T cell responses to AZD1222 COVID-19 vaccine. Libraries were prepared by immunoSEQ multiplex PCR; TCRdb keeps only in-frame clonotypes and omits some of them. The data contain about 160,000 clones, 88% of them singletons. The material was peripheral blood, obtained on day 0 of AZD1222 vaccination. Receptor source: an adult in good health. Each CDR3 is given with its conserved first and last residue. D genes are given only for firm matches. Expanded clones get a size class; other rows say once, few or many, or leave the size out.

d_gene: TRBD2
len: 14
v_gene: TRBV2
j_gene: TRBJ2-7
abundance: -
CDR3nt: TGTGCCAGCAGTGTGACTAGCGGGTCGTACGAGCAGTACTTC
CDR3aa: CASSVTSGSYEQYF

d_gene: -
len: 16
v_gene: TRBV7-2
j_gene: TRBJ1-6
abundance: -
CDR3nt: TGTGCCAGCAGCTTTCGGAACAGGGTACAGAATTCACCCCTCCACTTT
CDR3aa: CASSFRNRVQNSPLHF

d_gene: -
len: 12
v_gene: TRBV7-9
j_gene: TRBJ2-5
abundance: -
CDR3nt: TGTGCCAGCAGCTTAGTTGGGGAGACCCAGTACTTC
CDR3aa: CASSLVGETQYF

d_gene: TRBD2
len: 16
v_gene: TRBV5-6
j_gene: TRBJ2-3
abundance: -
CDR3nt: TGTGCCAGCAGCTTGGCGGGGGGGCAAAGCACAGATACGCAGTATTTT
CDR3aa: CASSLAGGQSTDTQYF

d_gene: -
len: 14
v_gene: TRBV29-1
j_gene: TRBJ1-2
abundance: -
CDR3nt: TGCAGCGTATCCTTTTGGGCGGGGAACTATGGCTACACCTTC
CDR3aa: CSVSFWAGNYGYTF

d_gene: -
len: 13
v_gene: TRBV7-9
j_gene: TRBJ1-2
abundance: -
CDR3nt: TGTGCCAGCAGCTTAGACAGGGCCTATGGCTACACCTTC
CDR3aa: CASSLDRAYGYTF

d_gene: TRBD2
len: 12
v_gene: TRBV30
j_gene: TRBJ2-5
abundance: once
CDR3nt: TGTGCGCTCCGCGGGGGGGGAAAGACCCAGTACTTC
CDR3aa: CALRGGGKTQYF

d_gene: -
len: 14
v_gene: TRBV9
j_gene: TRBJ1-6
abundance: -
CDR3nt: TGTGCCAGCAGCCTACAGGGCAGGAATTCACCCCTCCACTTT
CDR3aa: CASSLQGRNSPLHF

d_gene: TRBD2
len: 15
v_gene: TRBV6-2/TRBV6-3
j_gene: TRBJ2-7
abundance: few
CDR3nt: TGTGCCAGCAGTTACCCGAGGGACTACTCCTACGAGCAGTACTTC
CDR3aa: CASSYPRDYSYEQYF

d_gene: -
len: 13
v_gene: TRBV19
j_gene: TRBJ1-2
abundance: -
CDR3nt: TGTGCCAGTAGCGACCAGGGTAGCTATGGCTACACCTTC
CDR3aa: CASSDQGSYGYTF

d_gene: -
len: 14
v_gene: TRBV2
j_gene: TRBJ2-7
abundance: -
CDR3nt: TGTGCCAGCATGGTGGCAGCAACTTCCTACGAGCAGTACTTC
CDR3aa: CASMVAATSYEQYF

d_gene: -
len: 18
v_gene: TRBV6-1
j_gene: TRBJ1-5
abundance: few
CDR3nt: TGTGCCAGCAGTGGAAGGGAAGGCCGGGCAGGGGGCAATCAGCCCCAGCATTTT
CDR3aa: CASSGREGRAGGNQPQHF

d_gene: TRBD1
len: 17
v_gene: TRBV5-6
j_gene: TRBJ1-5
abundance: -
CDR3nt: TGTGCCAGCAGCTTGCTAGGGGACAGGGAAGGTAGTCAGCCCCAGCATTTT
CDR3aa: CASSLLGDREGSQPQHF

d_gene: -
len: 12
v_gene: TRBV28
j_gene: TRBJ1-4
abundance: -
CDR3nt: TGTGCCAGCAGTTTAATAGGTGAAAAACTGTTTTTT
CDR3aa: CASSLIGEKLFF

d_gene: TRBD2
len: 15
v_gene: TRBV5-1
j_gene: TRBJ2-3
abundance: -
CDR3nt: TGCGCCAGCAGCTTGGCTAGCGGGTCGACAGATACGCAGTATTTT
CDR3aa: CASSLASGSTDTQYF

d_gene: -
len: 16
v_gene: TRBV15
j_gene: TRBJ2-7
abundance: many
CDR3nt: TGTGCCACCAGCAGAGCCACACAGGGTCCGAGGTACGAGCAGTACTTC
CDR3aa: CATSRATQGPRYEQYF

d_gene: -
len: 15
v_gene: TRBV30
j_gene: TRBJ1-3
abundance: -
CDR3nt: TGTGCCTGGAGTGTAGATCAAGGGCTTGGAAACACCATATATTTT
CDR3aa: CAWSVDQGLGNTIYF

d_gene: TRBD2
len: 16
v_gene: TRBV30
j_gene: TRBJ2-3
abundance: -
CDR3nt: TGTGCCTGGAGTGCCGTCAGCGGGGTGGTCACAGATACGCAGTATTTT
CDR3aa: CAWSAVSGVVTDTQYF

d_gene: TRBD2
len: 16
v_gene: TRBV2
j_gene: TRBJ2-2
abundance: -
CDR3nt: TGTGCCAGCAGTGAGGGAGCGGGGGCCTACACCGGGGAGCTGTTTTTT
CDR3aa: CASSEGAGAYTGELFF

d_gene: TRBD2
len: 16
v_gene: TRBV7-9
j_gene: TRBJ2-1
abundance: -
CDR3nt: TGTGCCAGCAGCTTAGAGGGGACTAGCGGTCACAATGAGCAGTTCTTC
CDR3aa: CASSLEGTSGHNEQFF

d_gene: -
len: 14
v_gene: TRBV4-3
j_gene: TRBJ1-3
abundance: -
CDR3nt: TGCGCCAGCAGCCAAGAAGGGACTGGAAACACCATATATTTT
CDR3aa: CASSQEGTGNTIYF

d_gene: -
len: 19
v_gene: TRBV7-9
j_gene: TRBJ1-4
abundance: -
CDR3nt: TGTGCCAGCAGCTCAACCGCGGACGGAGGGAACAGGGCTAATGAAAAACTGTTTTTT
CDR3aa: CASSSTADGGNRANEKLFF

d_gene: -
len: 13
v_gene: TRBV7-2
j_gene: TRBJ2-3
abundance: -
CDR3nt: TGTGCCAGCAGCTTAGCACAGGGAGATACGCAGTATTTT
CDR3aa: CASSLAQGDTQYF

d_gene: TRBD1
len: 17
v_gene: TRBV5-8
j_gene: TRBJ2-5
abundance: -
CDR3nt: TGTGCCAGCAGCGCCGGACAGGGGCCTTCGTACCAAGAGACCCAGTACTTC
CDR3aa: CASSAGQGPSYQETQYF

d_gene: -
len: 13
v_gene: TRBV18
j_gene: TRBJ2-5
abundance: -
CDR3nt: TGTGCCAGCTCACCACAGAGACAAGAGACCCAGTACTTC
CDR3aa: CASSPQRQETQYF

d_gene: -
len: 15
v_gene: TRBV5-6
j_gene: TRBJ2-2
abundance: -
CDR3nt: TGTGCCAGCATGGCGCGGGGGCTGAACACCGGGGAGCTGTTTTTT
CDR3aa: CASMARGLNTGELFF

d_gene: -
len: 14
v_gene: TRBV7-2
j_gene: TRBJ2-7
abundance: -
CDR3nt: TGTGCCAGCAGCTTAATTGGGGACCTCTACGAGCAGTACTTC
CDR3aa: CASSLIGDLYEQYF

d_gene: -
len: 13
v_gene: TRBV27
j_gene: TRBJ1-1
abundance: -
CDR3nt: TGTGCCAGCAGACCTACAGGGAGCACTGAAGCTTTCTTT
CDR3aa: CASRPTGSTEAFF

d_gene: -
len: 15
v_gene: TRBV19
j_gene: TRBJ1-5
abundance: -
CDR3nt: TGTGCCAGTAGTATACGGGGGGCCGGCAATCAGCCCCAGCATTTT
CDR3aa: CASSIRGAGNQPQHF

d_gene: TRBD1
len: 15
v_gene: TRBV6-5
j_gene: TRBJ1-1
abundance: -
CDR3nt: TGTGCCAGCAGGGCCGACAGGGGGCTGAACACTGAAGCTTTCTTT
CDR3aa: CASRADRGLNTEAFF

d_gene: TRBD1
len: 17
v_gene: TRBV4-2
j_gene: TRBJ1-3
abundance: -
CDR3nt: TGTGCCAGCAGCCAAGATGCACAGGGGGGCTCTGGAAACACCATATATTTT
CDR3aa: CASSQDAQGGSGNTIYF

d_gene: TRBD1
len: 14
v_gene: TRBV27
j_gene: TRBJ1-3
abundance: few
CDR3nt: TGTGCCAGCAGTCCCGGGACAGCTGGAAACACCATATATTTT
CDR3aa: CASSPGTAGNTIYF

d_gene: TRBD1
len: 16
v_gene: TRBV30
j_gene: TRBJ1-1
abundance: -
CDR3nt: TGTGCCTGGACGTTCAGGGGGCTACCTTCGAACACTGAAGCTTTCTTT
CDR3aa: CAWTFRGLPSNTEAFF

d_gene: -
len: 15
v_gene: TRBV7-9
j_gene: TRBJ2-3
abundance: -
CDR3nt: TGTGCCAGCAGCTTAGTTCAGGGTCGCGCAGATACGCAGTATTTT
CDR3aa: CASSLVQGRADTQYF

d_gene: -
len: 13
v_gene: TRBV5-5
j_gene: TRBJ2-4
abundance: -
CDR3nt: TGTGCCAGCAGCTTGGGCAGGGACTACATTCAGTACTTC
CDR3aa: CASSLGRDYIQYF

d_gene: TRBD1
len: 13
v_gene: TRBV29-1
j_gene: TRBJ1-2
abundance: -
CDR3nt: TGCAGCACGTGGGACAGTGGAGGCTATGGCTACACCTTC
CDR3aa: CSTWDSGGYGYTF

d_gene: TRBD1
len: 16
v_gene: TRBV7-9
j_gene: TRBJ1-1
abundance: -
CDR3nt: TGTGCCAGCAGCCATCGGACAGGGGGGCCGAACACTGAAGCTTTCTTT
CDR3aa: CASSHRTGGPNTEAFF

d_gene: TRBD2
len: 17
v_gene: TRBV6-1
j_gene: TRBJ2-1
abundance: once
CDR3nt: TGTGCCAGCAGTGATTTGGCGGGAGGGAGCTCCTACAATGAGCAGTTCTTC
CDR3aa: CASSDLAGGSSYNEQFF

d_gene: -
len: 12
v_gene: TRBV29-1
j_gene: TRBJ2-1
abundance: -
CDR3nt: TGCAGCGCCGGGCGGGACTTGGGTGAGCAGTTCTTC
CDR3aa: CSAGRDLGEQFF